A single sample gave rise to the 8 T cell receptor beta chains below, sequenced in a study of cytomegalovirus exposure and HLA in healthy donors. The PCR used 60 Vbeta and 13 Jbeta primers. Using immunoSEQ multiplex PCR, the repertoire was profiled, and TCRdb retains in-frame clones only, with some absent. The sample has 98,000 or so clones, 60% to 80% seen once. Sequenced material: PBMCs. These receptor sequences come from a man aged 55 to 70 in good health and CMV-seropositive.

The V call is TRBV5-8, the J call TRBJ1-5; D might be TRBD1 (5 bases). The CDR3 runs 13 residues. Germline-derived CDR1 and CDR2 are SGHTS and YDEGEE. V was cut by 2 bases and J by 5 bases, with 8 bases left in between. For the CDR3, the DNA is TGTGCCAGCAGCTTAGGGGTATATCAGCCCCAGCATTTT. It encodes CASSLGVYQPQHF.

CDR3 sequence (DNA): TGTGCCAGCAGCCCGACAGGGTACGAGCAGTACTTC. Residues: CASSPTGYEQYF. The chain couples TRBV5-5 to TRBJ2-5; TRBD1 matches at 7 bases. The J call may be incorrect, as the DNA end agrees better with TRBJ2-7. CDR1 and CDR2 from the germline V gene are SGHKS and YYEKEE (reference sequence). The CDR3 totals 12 residues.

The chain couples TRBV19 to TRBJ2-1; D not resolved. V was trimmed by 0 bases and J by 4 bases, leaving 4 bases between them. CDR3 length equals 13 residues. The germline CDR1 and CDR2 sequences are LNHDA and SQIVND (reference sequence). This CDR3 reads CASSIEQYNEQFF. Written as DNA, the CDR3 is TGTGCCAGTAGTATAGAACAGTACAATGAGCAGTTCTTC.

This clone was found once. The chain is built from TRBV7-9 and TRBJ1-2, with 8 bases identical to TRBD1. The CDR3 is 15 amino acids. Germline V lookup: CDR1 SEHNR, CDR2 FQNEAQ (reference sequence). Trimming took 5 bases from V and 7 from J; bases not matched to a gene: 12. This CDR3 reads CASSTRGQGGGGYTF. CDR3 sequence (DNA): TGTGCCAGCAGCACCCGAGGACAGGGCGGGGGTGGCTACACCTTC.

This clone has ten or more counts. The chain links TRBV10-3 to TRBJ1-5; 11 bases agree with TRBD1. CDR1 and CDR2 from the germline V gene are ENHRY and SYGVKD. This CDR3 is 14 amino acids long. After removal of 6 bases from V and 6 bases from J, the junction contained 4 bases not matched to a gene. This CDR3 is CAIRDRGPGQPQHF. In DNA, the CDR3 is TGTGCCATCAGGGACAGGGGGCCCGGTCAGCCCCAGCATTTT.

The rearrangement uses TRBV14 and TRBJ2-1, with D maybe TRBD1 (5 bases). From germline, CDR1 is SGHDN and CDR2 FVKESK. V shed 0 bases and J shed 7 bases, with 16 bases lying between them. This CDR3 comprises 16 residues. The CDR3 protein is CASSQDTRQGLNEQFF. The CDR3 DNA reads TGTGCCAGCAGCCAAGATACGCGGCAGGGTTTAAATGAGCAGTTCTTC. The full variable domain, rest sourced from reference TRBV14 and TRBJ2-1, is EAGVTQFPSHSVIEKGQTVTLRCDPISGHDNLYWYRRVMGKEIKFLLHFVKESKQDESGMPNNRFLAERTGGTYSTLKVQPAELEDSGVYFCASSQDTRQGLNEQFFGPGTRLTVL.

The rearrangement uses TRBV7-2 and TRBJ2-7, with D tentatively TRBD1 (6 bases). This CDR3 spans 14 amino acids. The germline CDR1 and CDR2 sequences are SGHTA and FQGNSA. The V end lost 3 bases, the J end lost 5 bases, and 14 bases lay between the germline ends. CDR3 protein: CASSFLGRGDEQYF. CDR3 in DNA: TGTGCCAGCAGCTTTCTGGGCAGGGGAGACGAGCAGTACTTC. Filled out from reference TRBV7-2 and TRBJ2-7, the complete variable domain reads GAGVSQSPSNKVTEKGKDVELRCDPISGHTALYWYRQSLGQGLEFLIYFQGNSAPDKSGLPSDRFSAERTGGSVSTLTIQRTQQEDSAVYLCASSFLGRGDEQYFGPGTRLTVT.

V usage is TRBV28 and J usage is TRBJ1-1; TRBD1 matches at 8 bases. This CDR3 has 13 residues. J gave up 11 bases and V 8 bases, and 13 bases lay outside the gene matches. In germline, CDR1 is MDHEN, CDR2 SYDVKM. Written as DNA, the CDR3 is TGTGCCAGCCGACTCTTCACGACAGGGGATGCTTTCTTT. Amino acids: CASRLFTTGDAFF.